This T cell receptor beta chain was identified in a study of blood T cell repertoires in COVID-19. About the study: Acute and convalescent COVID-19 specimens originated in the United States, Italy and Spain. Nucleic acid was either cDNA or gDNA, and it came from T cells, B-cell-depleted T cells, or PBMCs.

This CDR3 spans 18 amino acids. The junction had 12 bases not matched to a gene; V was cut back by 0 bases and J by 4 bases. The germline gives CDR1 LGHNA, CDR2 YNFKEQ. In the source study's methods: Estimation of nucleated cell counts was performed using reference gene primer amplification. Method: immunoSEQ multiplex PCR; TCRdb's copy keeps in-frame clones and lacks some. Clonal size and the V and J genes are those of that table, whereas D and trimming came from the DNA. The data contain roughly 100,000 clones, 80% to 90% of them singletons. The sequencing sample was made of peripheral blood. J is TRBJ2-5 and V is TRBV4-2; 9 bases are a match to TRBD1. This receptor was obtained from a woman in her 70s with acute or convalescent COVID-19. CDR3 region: CASSQEPGTGLMGETQYF. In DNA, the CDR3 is TGTGCCAGCAGCCAAGAGCCCGGGACAGGGTTAATGGGAGAGACCCAGTACTTC.